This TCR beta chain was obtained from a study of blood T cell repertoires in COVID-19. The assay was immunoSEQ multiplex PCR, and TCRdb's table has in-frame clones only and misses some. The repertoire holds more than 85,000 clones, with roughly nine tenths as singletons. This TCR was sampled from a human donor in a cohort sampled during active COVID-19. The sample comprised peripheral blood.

In DNA form, the CDR3 reads TGTGCCAGCACCCCATTAGTCTCCTACGAGCAGTACTTC. Amino acids: CASTPLVSYEQYF. The rearrangement joins TRBV7-8 to TRBJ2-7; D not certain. The germline V and J ends were trimmed by 7 bases and 0 bases, with 10 bases remaining between them. Germline CDR1 is SGHVS and CDR2 is FQNEAQ. CDR3 length equals 13 residues.